The 16 T cell receptor beta chains below were found in one sample sequenced in a study of vaccination and CD4 T cells after COVID-19. The Oncomine TCR Beta short-read assay sequenced DNA from cultured CD4+ T cells. TCRdb reprocessed the PCR reads with MiXCR, giving one entry per CDR3 protein. The sample contains 9,500 to 15,000 distinct CDR3 sequences, 55% to 65% of which appear only once. Treatment here: approximately 9-day PBMC culture with coronavirus spike peptide pools or control peptides (ViraFEST assay). Their antigens remain unidentified. The sample here was CD4+ T cells from blood, cultured in vitro, taken before SARS-CoV-2 vaccination. The receptors shown here come from a human donor who had recovered from COVID-19.

The chain employs TRBV11-3 and TRBJ1-2, with 9 bases identical to TRBD1. The length of the CDR3 is 14 residues. V lost 5 bases and J lost 7; bases outside the gene matches: 8. CDR1 is SGHNT, CDR2 YENEEA, per germline. The CDR3 loop is CASSRQGVNGGYTF. Written as DNA, the CDR3 is TGTGCCAGCAGCAGACAGGGGGTTAATGGTGGCTACACCTTC.

This chain links TRBV5-4 with TRBJ1-5, with 7 nucleotides matching TRBD1. This CDR3 is 14 amino acids long. Germline V gene lookup returns CDR1 SGHNT and CDR2 YYREEE (reference sequence). V was clipped by 4 bases and J by 7 bases; unmatched bases: 8. CDR3 amino acids: CASSGEGAGQPQHF. The CDR3 DNA follows: TGTGCCAGCAGCGGGGAGGGGGCCGGGCAGCCCCAGCATTTT.

There are a few counts of this clonotype. The junction departs from germline at one end; a sequencing error may be responsible. This chain's CDR3 is CASSRRDTEAFF. The CDR3 region has the DNA TGTGCCAGCAGTAGAAGGGACACTGAAGCTTTCTTT. The rearrangement uses TRBV10-3 and TRBJ1-1; D not resolved. There are 12 residues in the CDR3. The V gene's germline CDR1 is ENHRY and CDR2 SYGVKD.

This clonotype was detected a few times. V is TRBV20-1 and J is TRBJ2-3; D assignment may be TRBD1 or TRBD2 (7 bases each). CDR1 is DFQATT, CDR2 SNEGSKA, per germline (reference sequence). Trimming removed 1 base at V and 3 bases at J, with 14 bases between. This CDR3 comprises 15 residues. CDR3 nucleotide sequence: TGCAGTGCTAGAGCACAGGGGAGGGGGACAGATACGCAGTATTTT. This codes for CSARAQGRGTDTQYF.

The chain is built from TRBV7-2 and TRBJ1-6; 8 bases agree with TRBD1. The J segment lost 7 bases and the V segment lost 4 bases, leaving 6 bases of the junction unmatched. The CDR3 has 15 amino acids. Germline V lookup: CDR1 SGHTA, CDR2 FQGNSA. The CDR3 DNA is TGTGCCAGCAGCTCCCGGACAGGGCGGAATTCACCCCTCCACTTT. Protein product: CASSSRTGRNSPLHF.

The chain links TRBV14 to TRBJ1-1, with 12 bases lining up with TRBD1. J gave up 1 base and V 5 bases, and 5 bases lay outside the gene matches. Germline CDR1 and CDR2: SGHDN and FVKESK. The CDR3 loop spans 16 amino acids. CDR3 sequence reads: CASSTRDRGPNTEAFF. In DNA, the CDR3 is TGTGCCAGCAGCACCCGGGACAGGGGGCCGAACACTGAAGCTTTCTTT.

The rearrangement joins TRBV25-1 to TRBJ1-3; possible D gene TRBD1, 5 bases. The CDR3 totals 16 residues. The V end lost 3 bases, the J end lost 2 bases, and 14 bases lay between the germline ends. Germline V gene lookup returns CDR1 MGHDK and CDR2 SYGVNS. The CDR3 nucleotides are TGTGCCAGCAGTGAGTTCGACCGGGACGCTGGAAACACCATATATTTT. Residues: CASSEFDRDAGNTIYF.

The chain employs TRBV20-1 and TRBJ2-1, with no clear D. There are 15 residues in the CDR3. In germline, CDR1 is DFQATT, CDR2 SNEGSKA (reference sequence). V lost 0 bases to trimming and J lost 7 bases, with 16 bases between them. The CDR3 loop reads CSARDQAHLANEQFF. CDR3 coding DNA: TGCAGTGCTAGAGATCAGGCCCACCTGGCGAATGAGCAGTTCTTC.

The chain has TRBV2 and TRBJ1-5; D remains unclear. The V gene's germline CDR1 is SNHLY and CDR2 FYNNEI. The CDR3 extends over 12 amino acids. The V end lost 6 bases, the J end lost 16 bases, and 19 bases lay between the germline ends. In DNA, the CDR3 is TGTGCCAGCAGCCTCAGTTCAGTGGGTTCCCATTTT. As protein: CASSLSSVGSHF.

The V gene is TRBV2, the J gene TRBJ1-5; D gene uncertain. The ends were cut back, 6 bases at V and 4 bases at J, with 10 bases in the middle. The CDR3 spans 13 residues. CDR1 and CDR2 from the germline V gene are SNHLY and FYNNEI. The CDR3 loop is CASRNEINQPQHF. DNA of the CDR3: TGTGCCAGCAGGAACGAGATTAATCAGCCCCAGCATTTT.

The chain links TRBV29-1 to TRBJ2-2; D is perhaps TRBD1 or TRBD2 (5 bases each). Germline CDR1 and CDR2: SQVTM and ANQGSEA. The CDR3 loop spans 15 amino acids. V lost 7 bases and J 1 base, leaving 16 bases between the germline ends. The CDR3 nucleotides are TGCAGCGGGAAAACCGGGACGTTGAACACCGGGGAGCTGTTTTTT. Encoded protein: CSGKTGTLNTGELFF.

This rearrangement joins TRBV27 to TRBJ1-6; 7 bases align to TRBD1. There are 17 residues in the CDR3. Unmatched junction bases numbered 13, after V lost 4 bases and J lost 7 bases. CDR1 MNHEY and CDR2 SMNVEV come from the germline V gene (reference sequence). CDR3 sequence (DNA): TGTGCCAGCAGTTCGAAAGGACAGGCCGACCGCAATTCACCCCTCCACTTT. Protein sequence: CASSSKGQADRNSPLHF.

The chain has TRBV6-5 and TRBJ1-2; TRBD1 agrees at 8 bases. The CDR3 consists of 14 residues. Germline CDR1 is MNHEY and CDR2 is SVGAGI. J lost 1 base, V lost 4 bases, and 2 bases had no gene match. The CDR3 reads CASSLTGDNYGYTF. The CDR3 nucleotides read TGTGCCAGCAGTTTGACAGGGGATAACTATGGCTACACCTTC.

The rearrangement links TRBV12-3 or TRBV12-4 to TRBJ2-7; 7 bases agree with TRBD2. The CDR3 extends over 12 amino acids. Losses at the gene ends were 6 bases for V and 6 bases for J; bases not matched to a gene: 5. The CDR3 is CASRPPGGEQYF. The CDR3 nucleotides are TGTGCCAGCAGACCTCCGGGAGGCGAGCAGTACTTC.

The chain employs TRBV10-3 and TRBJ1-6; D is perhaps TRBD1 (5 bases). Trimming shortened V by 6 bases and J by 7 bases, and 16 bases separated the two germline ends. Germline values: CDR1 ENHRY, CDR2 SYGVKD. The CDR3 consists of 15 residues. The CDR3 reads CAIRTSSGENSPLHF. DNA for the CDR3: TGTGCCATCAGAACCTCATCGGGGGAAAATTCACCCCTCCACTTT.

V usage is TRBV20-1 and J usage is TRBJ2-2, with D perhaps matching TRBD2 (5 bases). Germline V CDR1 and CDR2: DFQATT, SNEGSKA (reference sequence). V gave up 5 bases and J gave up 5 bases, with 12 bases separating them. CDR3 length equals 13 residues. The CDR3 coding sequence is TGCAGTGCTTTTCGCCCGGGGACCGGGGAGCTGTTTTTT. The encoded protein is CSAFRPGTGELFF.